This record looks at one TCR beta chain sequence and its context. An end of the junction does not agree with germline; a read error may underlie this. TCRdb ran MiXCR on the 5' RACE reads and lists one entry per CDR3 protein. The table shows tens of thousands of distinct CDR3 sequences, with roughly 19% occurring only once. This CDR3 has 16 residues. Germline-derived CDR1 and CDR2 are MDHEN and SYDVKM. The entry originates in a study of HIV-infected patients and healthy controls. The receptor comes from a human donor in good health. This chain links TRBV28 with TRBJ1-2, with D possibly being TRBD1 (6 bases). The specimen was CD4+ T cells from blood. The CDR3 loop is CASSLGGRPANYDYTF. The CDR3, as DNA: TGTGCCAGCAGTTTGGGGGGCAGGCCCGCTAACTATGACTACACCTTC.